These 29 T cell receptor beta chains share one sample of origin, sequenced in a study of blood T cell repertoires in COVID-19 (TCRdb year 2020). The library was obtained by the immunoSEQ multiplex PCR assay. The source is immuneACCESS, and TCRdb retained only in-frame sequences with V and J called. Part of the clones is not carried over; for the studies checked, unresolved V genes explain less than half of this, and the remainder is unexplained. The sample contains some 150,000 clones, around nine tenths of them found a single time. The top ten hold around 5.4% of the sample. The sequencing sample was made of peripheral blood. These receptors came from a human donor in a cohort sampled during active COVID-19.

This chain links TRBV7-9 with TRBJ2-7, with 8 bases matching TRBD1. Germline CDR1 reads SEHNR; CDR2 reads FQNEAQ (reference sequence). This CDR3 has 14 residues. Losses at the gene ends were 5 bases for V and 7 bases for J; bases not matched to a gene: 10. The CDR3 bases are TGTGCCAGCAGCCTACTCGGACAGGGTGAAGAGCAGTACTTC. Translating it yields CASSLLGQGEEQYF.

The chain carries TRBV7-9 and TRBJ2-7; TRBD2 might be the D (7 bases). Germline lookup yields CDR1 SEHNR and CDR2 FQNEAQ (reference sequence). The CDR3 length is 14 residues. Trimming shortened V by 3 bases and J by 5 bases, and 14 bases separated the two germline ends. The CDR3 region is CASSFGGADNEQYF. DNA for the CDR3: TGTGCCAGCAGCTTTGGGGGGGCGGATAACGAGCAGTACTTC.

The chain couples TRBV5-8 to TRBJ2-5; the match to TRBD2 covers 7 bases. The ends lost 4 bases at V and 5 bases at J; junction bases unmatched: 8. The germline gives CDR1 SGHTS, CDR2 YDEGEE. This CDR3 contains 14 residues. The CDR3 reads CASSHKWGGETQYF. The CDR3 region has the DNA TGTGCCAGCAGCCACAAGTGGGGGGGGGAGACCCAGTACTTC.

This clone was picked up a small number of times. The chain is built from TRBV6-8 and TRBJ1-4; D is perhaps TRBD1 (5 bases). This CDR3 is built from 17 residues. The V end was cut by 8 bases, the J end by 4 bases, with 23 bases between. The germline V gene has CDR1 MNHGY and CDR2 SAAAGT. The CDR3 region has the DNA TGTGCCAGCTCGCCAGGGCAGTGCTACGTAAATAATGAAAAACTGTTTTTT. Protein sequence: CASSPGQCYVNNEKLFF.

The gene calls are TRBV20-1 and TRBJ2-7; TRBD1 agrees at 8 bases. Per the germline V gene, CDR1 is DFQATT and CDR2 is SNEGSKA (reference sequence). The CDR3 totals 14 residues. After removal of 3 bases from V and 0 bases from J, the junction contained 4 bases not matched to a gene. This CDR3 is CSASWGQVSYEQYF. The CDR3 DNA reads TGCAGTGCTAGTTGGGGACAGGTCTCCTACGAGCAGTACTTC.

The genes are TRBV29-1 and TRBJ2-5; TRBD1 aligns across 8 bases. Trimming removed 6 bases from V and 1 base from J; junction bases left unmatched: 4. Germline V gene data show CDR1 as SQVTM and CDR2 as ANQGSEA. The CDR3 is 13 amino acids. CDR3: CSVSGGLQETQYF. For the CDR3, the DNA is TGCAGCGTGTCAGGGGGCCTCCAAGAGACCCAGTACTTC.

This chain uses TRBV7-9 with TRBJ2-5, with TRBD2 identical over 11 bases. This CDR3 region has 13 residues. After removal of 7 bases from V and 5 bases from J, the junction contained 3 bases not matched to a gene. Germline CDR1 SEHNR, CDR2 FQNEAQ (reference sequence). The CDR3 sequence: CASTVAGGETQYF. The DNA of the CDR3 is TGTGCCAGCACCGTAGCGGGGGGGGAGACCCAGTACTTC.

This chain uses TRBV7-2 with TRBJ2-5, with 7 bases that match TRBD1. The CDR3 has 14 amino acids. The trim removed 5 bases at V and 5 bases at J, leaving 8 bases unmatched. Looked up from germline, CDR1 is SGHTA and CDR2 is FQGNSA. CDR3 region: CASSDRQGRETQYF. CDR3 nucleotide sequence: TGTGCCAGCAGCGACAGACAGGGTCGCGAGACCCAGTACTTC.

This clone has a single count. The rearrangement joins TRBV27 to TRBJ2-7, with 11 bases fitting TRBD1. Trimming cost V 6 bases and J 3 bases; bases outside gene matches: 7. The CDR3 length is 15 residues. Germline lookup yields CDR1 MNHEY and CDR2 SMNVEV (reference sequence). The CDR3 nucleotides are TGTGCCAGCAGAACCGGACAGGGGGCCTTCTACGAGCAGTACTTC. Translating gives CASRTGQGAFYEQYF.

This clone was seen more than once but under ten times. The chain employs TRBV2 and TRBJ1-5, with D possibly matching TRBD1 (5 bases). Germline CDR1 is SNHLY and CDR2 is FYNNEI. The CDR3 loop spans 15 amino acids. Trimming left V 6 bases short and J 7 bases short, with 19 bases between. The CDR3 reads CASRTGGGSGQPQHF. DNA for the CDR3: TGTGCCAGCAGAACCGGGGGGGGGTCGGGACAGCCCCAGCATTTT. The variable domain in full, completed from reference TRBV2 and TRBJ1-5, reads EPEVTQTPSHQVTQMGQEVILRCVPISNHLYFYWYRQILGQKVEFLVSFYNNEISEKSEIFDDQFSVERPDGSNFTLKIRSTKLEDSAMYFCASRTGGGSGQPQHFGDGTRLSIL.

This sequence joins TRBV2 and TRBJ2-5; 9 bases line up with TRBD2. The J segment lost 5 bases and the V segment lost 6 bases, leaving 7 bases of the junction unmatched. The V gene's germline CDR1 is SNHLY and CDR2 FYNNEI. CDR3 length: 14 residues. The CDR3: CASRREGQSETQYF. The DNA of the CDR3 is TGTGCCAGCAGGCGGGAGGGCCAATCGGAGACCCAGTACTTC.

CDR3 coding DNA: TGTGCCACGCAGTGGTGGTGGCAGGGTTCGAACACCGGGGAGCTGTTTTTT. Its protein product is CATQWWWQGSNTGELFF. The chain couples TRBV24-1 to TRBJ2-2; the D gene is possibly TRBD1 (5 bases). The ends were cut back, 10 bases at V and 0 bases at J, with 20 bases in the middle. The V gene's germline CDR1 is KGHDR and CDR2 SFDVKD. The CDR3 is 17 amino acids.

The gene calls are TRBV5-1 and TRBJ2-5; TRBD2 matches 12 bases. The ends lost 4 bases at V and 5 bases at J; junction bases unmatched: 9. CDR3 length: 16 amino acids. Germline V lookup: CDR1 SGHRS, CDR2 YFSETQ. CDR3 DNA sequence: TGCGCCAGCAGCCGAGTCCTAGCGGGAGGGGGGGAGACCCAGTACTTC. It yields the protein CASSRVLAGGGETQYF. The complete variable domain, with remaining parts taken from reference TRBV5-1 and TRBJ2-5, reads KAGVTQTPRYLIKTRGQQVTLSCSPISGHRSVSWYQQTPGQGLQFLFEYFSETQRNKGNFPGRFSGRQFSNSRSEMNVSTLELGDSALYLCASSRVLAGGGETQYFGPGTRLLVL.

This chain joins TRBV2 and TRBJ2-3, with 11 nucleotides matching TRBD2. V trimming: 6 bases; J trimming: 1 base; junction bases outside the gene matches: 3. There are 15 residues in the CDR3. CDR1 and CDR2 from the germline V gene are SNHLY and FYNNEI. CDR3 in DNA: TGTGCCAGCAGGGCGGGACTAGCGGGCACAGATACGCAGTATTTT. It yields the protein CASRAGLAGTDTQYF.

The CDR3 sequence is CASSSLMGGADTQYF. The CDR3 DNA reads TGTGCCAGCAGCTCCCTGATGGGAGGAGCAGATACGCAGTATTTT. V usage is TRBV7-2 and J usage is TRBJ2-3; D is perhaps TRBD2 (6 bases). V was clipped by 4 bases and J by 4 bases, with 15 bases between them. The CDR3 contains 15 residues. Per the germline V gene, CDR1 is SGHTA and CDR2 is FQGNSA.

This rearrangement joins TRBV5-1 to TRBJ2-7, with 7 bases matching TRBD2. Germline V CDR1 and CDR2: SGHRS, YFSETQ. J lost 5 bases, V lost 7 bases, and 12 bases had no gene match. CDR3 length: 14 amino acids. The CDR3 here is CASAEGGRNDEQYF. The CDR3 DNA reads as TGCGCCAGCGCCGAGGGAGGGCGAAACGACGAGCAGTACTTC.

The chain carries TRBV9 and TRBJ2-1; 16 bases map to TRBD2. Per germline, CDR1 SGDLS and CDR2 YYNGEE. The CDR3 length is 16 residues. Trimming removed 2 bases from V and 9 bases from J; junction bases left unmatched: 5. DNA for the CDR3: TGTGCCAGCAGCGTCGGGACTAGCGGGAGGGCCCGTGAGCAGTTCTTC. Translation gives CASSVGTSGRAREQFF.

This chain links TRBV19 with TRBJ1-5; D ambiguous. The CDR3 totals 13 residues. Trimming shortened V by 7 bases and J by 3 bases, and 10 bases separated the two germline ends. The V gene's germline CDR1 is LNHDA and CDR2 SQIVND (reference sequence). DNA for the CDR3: TGTGCCAGTATATCAGGAAACAATCAGCCCCAGCATTTT. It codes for CASISGNNQPQHF.

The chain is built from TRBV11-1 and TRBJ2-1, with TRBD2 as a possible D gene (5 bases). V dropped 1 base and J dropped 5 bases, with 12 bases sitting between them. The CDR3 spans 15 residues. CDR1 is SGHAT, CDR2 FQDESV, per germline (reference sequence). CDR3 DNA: TGTGCCAGCAGCTTAGTCGGGATCTTCGACAATGAGCAGTTCTTC. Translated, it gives CASSLVGIFDNEQFF.

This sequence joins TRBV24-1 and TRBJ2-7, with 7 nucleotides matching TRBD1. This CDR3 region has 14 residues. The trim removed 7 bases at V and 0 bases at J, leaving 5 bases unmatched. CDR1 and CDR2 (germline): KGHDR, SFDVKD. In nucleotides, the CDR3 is TGTGCCACCAGCCGGGGACAGAGCTCCTACGAGCAGTACTTC. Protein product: CATSRGQSSYEQYF.

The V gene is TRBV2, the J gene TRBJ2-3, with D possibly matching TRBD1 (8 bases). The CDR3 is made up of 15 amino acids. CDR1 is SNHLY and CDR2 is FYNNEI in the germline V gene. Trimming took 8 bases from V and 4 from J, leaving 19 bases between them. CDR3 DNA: TGTGCCAGCTCCCCGGACAGGGCGGGGGCAGATACGCAGTATTTT. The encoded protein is CASSPDRAGADTQYF.

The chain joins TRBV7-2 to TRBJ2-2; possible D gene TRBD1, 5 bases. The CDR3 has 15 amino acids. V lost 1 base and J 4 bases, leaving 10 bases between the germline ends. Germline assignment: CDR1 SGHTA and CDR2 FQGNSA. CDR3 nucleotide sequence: TGTGCCAGCAGCTTAGGGCCAGGGCCCACCGGGGAGCTGTTTTTT. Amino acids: CASSLGPGPTGELFF. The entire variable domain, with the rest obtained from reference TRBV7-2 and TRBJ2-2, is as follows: GAGVSQSPSNKVTEKGKDVELRCDPISGHTALYWYRQSLGQGLEFLIYFQGNSAPDKSGLPSDRFSAERTGGSVSTLTIQRTQQEDSAVYLCASSLGPGPTGELFFGEGSRLTVL.

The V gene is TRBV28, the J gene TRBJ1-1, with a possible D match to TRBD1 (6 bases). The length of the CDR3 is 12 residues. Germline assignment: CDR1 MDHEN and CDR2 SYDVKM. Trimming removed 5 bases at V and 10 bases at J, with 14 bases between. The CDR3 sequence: CASSITGLGAFF. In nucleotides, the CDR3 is TGTGCCAGCAGTATTACAGGGTTGGGAGCTTTCTTT.

Here the CDR3 DNA reads TGTGCCAGCAGCTCAGCCGGGACACCGACAGATACGCAGTATTTT. Residues: CASSSAGTPTDTQYF. The rearrangement links TRBV7-6 to TRBJ2-3; possibly TRBD1 for D (6 bases). Trimming left V 4 bases short and J 3 bases short, with 14 bases between. This CDR3 region has 15 residues. The germline gives CDR1 SGHVS, CDR2 FNYEAQ.

The CDR3 sequence is CASRGRHEKLFF. The CDR3 DNA reads as TGTGCCAGCAGGGGGAGGCATGAAAAACTGTTTTTT. The V gene is TRBV27, the J gene TRBJ1-4, with no clear D. The CDR3 sequence is 12 residues long. Germline V gene lookup returns CDR1 MNHEY and CDR2 SMNVEV (reference sequence). Trimming shortened V by 6 bases and J by 6 bases, and 8 bases separated the two germline ends.

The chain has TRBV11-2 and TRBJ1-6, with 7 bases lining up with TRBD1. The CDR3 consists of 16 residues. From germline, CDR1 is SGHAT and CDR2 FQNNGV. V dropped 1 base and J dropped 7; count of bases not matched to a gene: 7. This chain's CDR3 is CASSLVGGDSNSPLHF. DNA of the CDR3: TGTGCCAGCAGCTTAGTAGGAGGGGACAGCAATTCACCCCTCCACTTT.

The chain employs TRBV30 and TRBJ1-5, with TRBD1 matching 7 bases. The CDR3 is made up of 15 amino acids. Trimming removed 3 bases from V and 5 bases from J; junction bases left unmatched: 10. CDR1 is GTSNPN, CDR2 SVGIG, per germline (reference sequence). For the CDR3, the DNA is TGTGCCTGGAGGCCCACGGACAGGTCCCATCAGCCCCAGCATTTT. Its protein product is CAWRPTDRSHQPQHF.

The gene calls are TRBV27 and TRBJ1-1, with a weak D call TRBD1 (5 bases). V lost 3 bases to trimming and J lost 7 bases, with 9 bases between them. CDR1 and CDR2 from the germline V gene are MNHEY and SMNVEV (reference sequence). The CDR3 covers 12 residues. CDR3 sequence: CASSFFGGEAFF. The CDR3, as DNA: TGTGCCAGCAGTTTCTTCGGGGGTGAAGCTTTCTTT.

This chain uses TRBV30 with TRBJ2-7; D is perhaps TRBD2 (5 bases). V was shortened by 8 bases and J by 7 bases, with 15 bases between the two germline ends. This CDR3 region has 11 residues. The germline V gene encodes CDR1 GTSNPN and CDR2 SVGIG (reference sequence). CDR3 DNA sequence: TGTGCCGGAGGACGGGAAAAGGAGCAGTACTTC. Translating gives CAGGREKEQYF.